This T cell receptor beta chain appears in the sequencing data of a study of technical replicates of blood from a handful of donors. Clones were sequenced by immunoSEQ multiplex PCR, and TCRdb holds only the in-frame ones, with some missing. Altogether tens of thousands of clones are present, about 92% being singletons, with the ten largest covering roughly 0.27%. This clone has just one count. Germline V lookup: CDR1 MDHEN, CDR2 SYDVKM. This CDR3 contains 15 residues. V lost 5 bases, J lost 0 bases, and 10 bases lay in between. Sample: T cells isolated from PBMCs. The clonotype was recovered from a human donor in good health. The gene calls are TRBV28 and TRBJ2-2; TRBD2 is a possible D gene (5 bases). CDR3 region: CASSEPGTNTGELFF. CDR3 bases: TGTGCCAGCAGTGAACCCGGGACGAACACCGGGGAGCTGTTTTTT.